The next 6 T cell receptor beta chains were all read from a single sample in a study of T cells in Graves' hyperthyroidism and ophthalmopathy. Amplified TCR beta CDR3 regions derived from RNA transcripts. Carried out on the TCR CDR3, a first-round RT-PCR used the HTBI primer set. TCRdb re-analysed the multiplex PCR reads in MiXCR, keeping a single row per CDR3 protein. In the table there are about half a million distinct CDR3 sequences, about 22% of which are singletons. Sequencing input: blood. The receptors derive from a woman between 65 and 79 years old with Graves' ophthalmopathy.

This clonotype was found a few times. The genes are TRBV10-2 and TRBJ1-1, with unresolved D. The CDR3 runs 14 residues. Trimming cost V 1 base and J 1 base, with 7 bases left between them. Germline assignment: CDR1 WSHSY and CDR2 SAAADI. Here the CDR3 reads CASSEWAGNTEAFF. The DNA of the CDR3 is TGCGCCAGCAGTGAGTGGGCAGGGAACACTGAAGCTTTCTTT.

This chain links TRBV6-1 with TRBJ1-5; D unclear. Germline V gene data show CDR1 as MNHNS and CDR2 as SASEGT. Deletions cut 5 bases from V and 1 base from J, with 3 bases between. The CDR3 has 12 amino acids. The CDR3 nucleotides are TGTGCCAGCAGTCGAAGCAATCAGCCCCAGCATTTT. Its translation is CASSRSNQPQHF.

This clonotype has more than one count but fewer than ten. The rearrangement links TRBV20-1 to TRBJ2-4; 10 nucleotides align to TRBD2. V was pared by 2 bases and J by 4 bases, with 8 bases of the junction left unmatched. CDR1 is DFQATT and CDR2 is SNEGSKA in the germline V gene (reference sequence). This CDR3 is built from 16 residues. CDR3 nucleotides: TGCAGTGCTAGAAGGGGAGCGGGAGGGCCGAAAAACATTCAGTACTTC. Translating gives CSARRGAGGPKNIQYF.

The rearrangement links TRBV2 to TRBJ1-5; TRBD1 matches at 8 bases. V was pared by 4 bases and J by 3 bases, with 2 bases of the junction left unmatched. This CDR3 is 14 amino acids long. Per germline, CDR1 SNHLY and CDR2 FYNNEI. CDR3 in amino acids: CASSGTGNNQPQHF. The CDR3 DNA sequence: TGTGCCAGCAGTGGGACAGGGAACAATCAGCCCCAGCATTTT.

DNA for the CDR3: TGCAGCCACAGATGGGCGAATGAGCAGTTCTTC. Residues: CSHRWANEQFF. The rearrangement uses TRBV29-1 and TRBJ2-1; D remains ambiguous. The ends were cut back, 8 bases at V and 7 bases at J, with 12 bases in the middle. This CDR3 has 11 amino acids. The germline V gene encodes CDR1 SQVTM and CDR2 ANQGSEA.

This clonotype was observed many times. This rearrangement joins TRBV7-9 to TRBJ2-2; 8 nucleotides align to TRBD1. This CDR3 is built from 15 residues. Germline V gives CDR1 SEHNR, CDR2 FQNEAQ (reference sequence). V shed 3 bases, J shed 1 base, and the junction held 1 base outside the gene matches. The CDR3 is CASSFGQGNTGELFF. The CDR3 region has the DNA TGTGCCAGCAGCTTCGGACAGGGGAACACCGGGGAGCTGTTTTTT.